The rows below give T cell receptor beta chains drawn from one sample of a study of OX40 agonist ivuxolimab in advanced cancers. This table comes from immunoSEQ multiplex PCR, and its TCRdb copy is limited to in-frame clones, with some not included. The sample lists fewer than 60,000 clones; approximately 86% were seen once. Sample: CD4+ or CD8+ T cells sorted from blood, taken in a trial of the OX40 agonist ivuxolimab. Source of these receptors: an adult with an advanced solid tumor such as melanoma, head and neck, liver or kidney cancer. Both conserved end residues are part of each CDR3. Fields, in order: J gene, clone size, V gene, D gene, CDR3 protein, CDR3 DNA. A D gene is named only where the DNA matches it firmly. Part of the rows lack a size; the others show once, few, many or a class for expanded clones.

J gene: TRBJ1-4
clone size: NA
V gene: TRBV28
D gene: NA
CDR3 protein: CASSFSGATNEKLFF
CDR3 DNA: TGTGCCAGCAGTTTCTCTGGGGCAACTAATGAAAAACTGTTTTTT

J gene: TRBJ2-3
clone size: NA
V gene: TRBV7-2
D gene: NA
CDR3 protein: CASSLSGSDTQYF
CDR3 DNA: TGTGCCAGCAGCTTAAGTGGGTCAGATACGCAGTATTTT

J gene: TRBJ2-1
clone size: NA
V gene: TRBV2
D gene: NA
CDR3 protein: CASRGASLSYNEQFF
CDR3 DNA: TGTGCCAGCAGGGGGGCTAGCTTGTCCTACAATGAGCAGTTCTTC

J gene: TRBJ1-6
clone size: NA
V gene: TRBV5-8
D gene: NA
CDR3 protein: CASSPGQNYNSPLHF
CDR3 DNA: TGTGCCAGCAGCCCCGGACAGAATTATAATTCACCCCTCCACTTT

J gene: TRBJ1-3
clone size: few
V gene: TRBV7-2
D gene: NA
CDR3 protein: CASSRTQPLSGNTIYF
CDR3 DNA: TGTGCCAGCAGCCGTACGCAGCCACTCTCTGGAAACACCATATATTTT

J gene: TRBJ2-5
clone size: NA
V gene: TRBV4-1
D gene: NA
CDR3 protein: CASSQGWTDQETQYF
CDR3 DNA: TGCGCCAGCAGCCAAGGGTGGACAGATCAAGAGACCCAGTACTTC

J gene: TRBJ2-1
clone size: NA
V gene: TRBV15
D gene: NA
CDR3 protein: CATSLANGEQFF
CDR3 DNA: TGTGCCACCAGCCTCGCTAACGGCGAGCAGTTCTTC

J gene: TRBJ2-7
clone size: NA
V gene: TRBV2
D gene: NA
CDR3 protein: CASSLHPLDKSSEQYF
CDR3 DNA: TGTGCCAGCAGTCTACATCCCCTAGACAAATCCTCCGAGCAGTACTTC

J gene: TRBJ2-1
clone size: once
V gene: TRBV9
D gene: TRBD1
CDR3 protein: CASSVVTGSDNEQFF
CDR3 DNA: TGTGCCAGCAGCGTAGTGACAGGGTCGGACAATGAGCAGTTCTTC

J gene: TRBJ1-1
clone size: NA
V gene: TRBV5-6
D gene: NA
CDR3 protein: CASSLMWSTEAFF
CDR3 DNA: TGTGCCAGCAGCTTGATGTGGTCGACTGAAGCTTTCTTT

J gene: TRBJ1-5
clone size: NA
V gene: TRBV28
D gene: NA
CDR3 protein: CASSSSGGNQPQHF
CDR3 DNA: TGTGCCAGCAGTTCCTCGGGCGGCAACCAGCCCCAGCATTTT

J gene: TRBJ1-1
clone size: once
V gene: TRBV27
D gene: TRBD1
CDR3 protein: CASSPRDRGPEAFF
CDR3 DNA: TGTGCCAGCAGTCCCCGGGACAGGGGGCCTGAAGCTTTCTTT

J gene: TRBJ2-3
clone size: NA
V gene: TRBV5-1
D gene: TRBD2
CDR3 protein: CASSRRTSGMDTQYF
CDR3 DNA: TGCGCCAGCAGCCGAAGGACTAGCGGGATGGATACGCAGTATTTT